These 17 T cell receptor beta chains were sequenced from one sample in a study of blood T cell repertoires in COVID-19. Only in-frame clones appear in the TCRdb table, and some are missing; sequencing was by immunoSEQ multiplex PCR. The table shows almost 55,000 clones, with around four fifths occurring only once. The sequenced sample consisted of peripheral blood. The receptor source for this set is a man aged 45-65 years with acute or convalescent COVID-19.

This clone was recorded once. The rearrangement uses TRBV6-5 and TRBJ2-3; D unclear. The CDR3 length is 15 residues. Germline lookup yields CDR1 MNHEY and CDR2 SVGAGI. V was clipped by 0 bases and J by 4 bases, with 11 bases between them. In nucleotides, the CDR3 is TGTGCCAGCAGTTACTCGATTACGAGGCCAGATACGCAGTATTTT. Residues: CASSYSITRPDTQYF.

V gene TRBV9 combines with J gene TRBJ1-1; D unresolved. The ends were cut back, 2 bases at V and 6 bases at J, with 11 bases in the middle. Germline CDR1 reads SGDLS; CDR2 reads YYNGEE. The CDR3 is made up of 13 amino acids. The CDR3 coding sequence is TGTGCCAGCAGCGTCGGGCGGACTCCTGAAGCTTTCTTT. Its translation is CASSVGRTPEAFF.

The rearrangement links TRBV7-2 to TRBJ1-5; possible D gene TRBD1, 5 bases. The ends were cut back, 3 bases at V and 6 bases at J, with 9 bases in the middle. The germline gives CDR1 SGHTA, CDR2 FQGNSA. This CDR3 spans 13 amino acids. The CDR3 protein is CASSFQGSQPQHF. As DNA, the CDR3 is TGTGCCAGCAGCTTCCAGGGTTCTCAGCCCCAGCATTTT.

The rearrangement links TRBV6-6 to TRBJ2-3, with 8 bases matching TRBD2. The germline V gene encodes CDR1 MNHNY and CDR2 SVGAGI (reference sequence). V gave up 6 bases and J gave up 2 bases; unmatched junction bases: 7. This CDR3 comprises 15 residues. DNA for the CDR3: TGTGCCAGCAGCTACGGGACTAGATACACAGATACGCAGTATTTT. This translates into CASSYGTRYTDTQYF.

The chain recombines TRBV4-1 with TRBJ2-2, with D possibly matching TRBD2 (6 bases). V was clipped by 1 base and J by 6 bases, with 9 bases between them. Germline V gene lookup returns CDR1 MGHRA and CDR2 YSYEKL. This CDR3 region has 14 residues. As DNA, the CDR3 is TGCGCCAGCAGCCAAGGTAGCGGCTCCGGGGAGCTGTTTTTT. Translation: CASSQGSGSGELFF.

The chain joins TRBV4-1 to TRBJ2-2; D is ambiguous. This CDR3 is built from 18 residues. CDR1 and CDR2 from the germline V gene are MGHRA and YSYEKL. Trimming stripped 3 bases from V and 7 bases from J, with 24 bases between. The CDR3 coding sequence is TGCGCCAGCAGCCACATTTGGCCCAATGACCTCACTATCGGGGAGCTGTTTTTT. Translating gives CASSHIWPNDLTIGELFF.

The rearrangement joins TRBV7-9 to TRBJ2-2; 11 bases are shared with TRBD2. This CDR3 contains 16 residues. V dropped 2 bases and J dropped 3; count of bases not matched to a gene: 2. Germline V gene sequence: CDR1 SEHNR, CDR2 FQNEAQ (reference sequence). CDR3 in amino acids: CASSLMTSGDTGELFF. In DNA, the CDR3 is TGTGCCAGCAGCTTAATGACTAGCGGGGACACCGGGGAGCTGTTTTTT. The full variable domain, rest sourced from reference TRBV7-9 and TRBJ2-2, is DTGVSQNPRHKITKRGQNVTFRCDPISEHNRLYWYRQTLGQGPEFLTYFQNEAQLEKSRLLSDRFSAERPKGSFSTLEIQRTEQGDSAMYLCASSLMTSGDTGELFFGEGSRLTVL.

Notes on this clone: One junction end disagrees with the germline gene, perhaps due to a read error. V gene TRBV19 combines with J gene TRBJ2-1; TRBD1 matches at 11 bases. The V gene's germline CDR1 is LNHDA and CDR2 SQIVND (reference sequence). The CDR3 runs to 14 residues. CDR3 in amino acids: CTSSPRTGGHEQFF. CDR3 DNA: TGTACCAGTAGTCCGCGGACAGGGGGCCATGAGCAGTTCTTC.

This chain connects TRBV2 to TRBJ1-1, with D perhaps TRBD1 (5 bases). This CDR3 comprises 13 residues. The germline V and J ends were trimmed by 4 bases and 1 base, with 7 bases remaining between them. The germline CDR1 and CDR2 sequences are SNHLY and FYNNEI. DNA for the CDR3: TGTGCCAGCAGTGTAACAGGGAACACTGAAGCTTTCTTT. Its protein is CASSVTGNTEAFF.

This chain uses TRBV29-1 with TRBJ2-3, with TRBD2 matching 9 bases. The CDR3 spans 14 residues. The germline V gene has CDR1 SQVTM and CDR2 ANQGSEA. Losses at the gene ends were 3 bases for V and 3 bases for J; bases not matched to a gene: 4. CDR3: CSVDASGVTDTQYF. The CDR3 nucleotides are TGCAGCGTTGACGCTAGCGGGGTGACAGATACGCAGTATTTT.

This chain connects TRBV29-1 to TRBJ1-2; a possible D gene is TRBD1 (6 bases). CDR1 is SQVTM and CDR2 is ANQGSEA in the germline V gene. The CDR3 loop spans 12 amino acids. Trimming removed 7 bases from V and 2 bases from J, with 11 bases in between. In DNA form, the CDR3 reads TGCAGCGCATCGGGGGGCAACTATGGCTACACCTTC. This encodes CSASGGNYGYTF.

The rearrangement uses TRBV2 and TRBJ1-3, with D tentatively TRBD1 (6 bases). V was clipped by 8 bases and J by 0 bases, with 11 bases between them. This CDR3 has 14 residues. The germline gives CDR1 SNHLY, CDR2 FYNNEI. CDR3 sequence reads: CASQGQSSGNTIYF. Written as DNA, the CDR3 is TGTGCCAGCCAAGGACAGAGCTCTGGAAACACCATATATTTT.

The chain links TRBV2 to TRBJ2-5; D may be TRBD1 (6 bases). This CDR3 is 13 amino acids long. Trimming cost V 6 bases and J 1 base, with 9 bases left between them. Germline CDR1 reads SNHLY; CDR2 reads FYNNEI. The DNA for the CDR3 is TGTGCCAGCAGCAGGGGCATCCAAGAGACCCAGTACTTC. It yields the protein CASSRGIQETQYF.

This chain uses TRBV19 with TRBJ2-7; tentatively, D is TRBD1 (6 bases). With 5 bases removed from V and 3 bases from J, the gap between germline ends came to 14 bases. The CDR3 loop spans 14 amino acids. The germline V gene has CDR1 LNHDA and CDR2 SQIVND (reference sequence). CDR3 nucleotides: TGTGCCAGTAGTCTGCAGGGGCAAGACTACGAGCAGTACTTC. It codes for CASSLQGQDYEQYF.

V gene TRBV27 combines with J gene TRBJ2-7; D gene ambiguous. CDR1 is MNHEY, CDR2 SMNVEV, per germline (reference sequence). V gave up 2 bases and J gave up 1 base, with 9 bases separating them. The CDR3 consists of 14 residues. The CDR3 protein is CASSLVYSSYEQYF. In DNA, the CDR3 is TGTGCCAGCAGTTTAGTTTACAGTTCCTACGAGCAGTACTTC.

The rearrangement uses TRBV5-1 and TRBJ2-7, with 12 bases fitting TRBD1. With 1 base clipped from V and 5 bases from J, the junction kept 4 bases outside the gene matches. This CDR3 region has 15 residues. Looked up from germline, CDR1 is SGHRS and CDR2 is YFSETQ. In nucleotides, the CDR3 is TGCGCCAGCAGCTTGTGGGACAGGGGGCAGAACGAGCAGTACTTC. Protein: CASSLWDRGQNEQYF.

This clone was recorded once. The rearrangement links TRBV19 to TRBJ2-2; TRBD1 aligns across 8 bases. CDR1 and CDR2 (germline): LNHDA, SQIVND (reference sequence). V was clipped by 5 bases and J by 1 base; unmatched bases: 12. This CDR3 has 18 residues. CDR3 sequence: CASSRRDRQYQNTGELFF. DNA for the CDR3: TGTGCCAGTAGTCGCCGGGACAGGCAATATCAGAACACCGGGGAGCTGTTTTTT.